This TCR beta chain derives from a study of T cell changes during pregnancy in multiple sclerosis. TCRdb's copy holds only in-frame clones and misses some; the assay was immunoSEQ multiplex PCR. This table has approximately 31,000 clones, about 93% appearing once. V was pared by 3 bases and J by 5 bases, with 6 bases of the junction left unmatched. Germline values: CDR1 LGHNA, CDR2 YSLEER. The CDR3 is 14 residues long. The J gene is TRBJ2-5, the V gene TRBV4-3; 7 bases line up with TRBD2. The TCR comes from a female donor with multiple sclerosis, enrolled in a pregnancy study. Here the sequenced sample was CD4+ T cells from peripheral blood mononuclear cells, taken in the second trimester of pregnancy. In DNA form, the CDR3 reads TGCGCCAGCAGCCAGGGACTAACTGCCGAGACCCAGTACTTC. This encodes CASSQGLTAETQYF.